This T cell receptor (beta chain) is from a study of healthy donors' naive CD4 and CD8 T cells. Across the study: All functional IMGT TCR alpha variants were covered by new primers.

TCR libraries were built from 450 to 650 ng of total RNA by linear amplification. TCRdb passed the reads through MiXCR, listing each CDR3 protein once. The sample includes approximately 180,000 distinct CDR3 sequences, about 74% of them seen just once. This CDR3 is built from 15 residues. V was shortened by 4 bases and J by 3 bases, with 17 bases between the two germline ends. Germline values: CDR1 SGHRS, CDR2 YFSETQ. The gene calls are TRBV5-1 and TRBJ2-7, with a possible D match to TRBD1 (7 bases). This clonotype originated in a pool of human donors in good health; the sample pools cells from several healthy donors. The sequencing input was naive CD4+ and CD8+ T cells sorted from blood, pooled from several donors. The DNA for the CDR3 is TGCGCCAGCAGCGGGACTGACAGGGCCCTCTACGAGCAGTACTTC. It translates to CASSGTDRALYEQYF.